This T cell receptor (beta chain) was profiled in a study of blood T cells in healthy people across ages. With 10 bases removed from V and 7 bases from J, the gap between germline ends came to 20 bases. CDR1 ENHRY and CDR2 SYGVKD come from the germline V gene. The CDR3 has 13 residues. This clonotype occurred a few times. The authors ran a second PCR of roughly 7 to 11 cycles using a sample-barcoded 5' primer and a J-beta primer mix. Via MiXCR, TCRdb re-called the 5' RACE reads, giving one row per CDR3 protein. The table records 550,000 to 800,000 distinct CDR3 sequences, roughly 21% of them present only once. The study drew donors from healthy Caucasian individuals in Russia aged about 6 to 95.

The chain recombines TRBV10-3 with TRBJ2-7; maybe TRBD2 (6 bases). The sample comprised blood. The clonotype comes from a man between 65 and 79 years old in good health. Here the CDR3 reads CASGGDLRWEQYF. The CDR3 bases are TGTGCCAGTGGCGGGGACCTGAGATGGGAGCAGTACTTC.